The present TCR beta chain was sequenced within a study of T cells expressing NK-cell markers. CDR3 length equals 16 residues. Germline-derived CDR1 and CDR2 are SGDLS and YYNGEE. After re-calling the 5' RACE reads, TCRdb lists one entry per CDR3 protein, DNA absent. The repertoire table contains 500,000 to 700,000 distinct CDR3 sequences. The genes are TRBV9 and TRBJ2-1; as DNA is missing, the TRBD2 call by TCRdb cannot be tested. The source is a young man in good health. Sequencing used blood T cells: a sorted CD56 or NKG2C T cell subset, CD4+ or CD8+ T cells, or bulk PBMC T cells (not recorded which). The chain's CDR3 is CASSTSAGSPYNEQFF. Drawing the rest from reference TRBV9 and TRBJ2-1, the complete variable domain is DSGVTQTPKHLITATGQRVTLRCSPRSGDLSVYWYQQSLDQGLQFLIQYYNGEERAKGNILERFSAQQFPDLHSELNLSSLELGDSALYFCASSTSAGSPYNEQFFGPGTRLTVL.